The entry below describes one TCR beta chain. Its antigen is not identified. This PCR relied on a set of 60 Vbeta primers and 13 Jbeta primers. TCRdb's table, derived via immunoSEQ multiplex PCR, lists solely in-frame clones and lacks some. This sample has tens of thousands of clones, with around 70% found just once. This CDR3 is 16 amino acids long. Germline V gene data show CDR1 as SGHDT and CDR2 as YYEEEE. V was pared by 3 bases and J by 7 bases, with 11 bases of the junction left unmatched. This specimen belongs to a study of cytomegalovirus exposure and HLA in healthy donors. Study-wide context: Around 80 million unique TCR sequences came from HLA-typed donors in an early release.

Study-level points and caveats: Presence/absence analyses treated sequencing depth as roughly uniform across donors.

V gene TRBV5-6 combines with J gene TRBJ2-1; 9 bases line up with TRBD1. Sequencing was done on a sample of PBMCs. The clonotype originates from a male donor in good health and CMV-seropositive. CDR3 nucleotide sequence: TGTGCCAGCAGCTGGGCCGCGGGACAGGGATGGAATGAGCAGTTCTTC. This sequence encodes CASSWAAGQGWNEQFF.